This T cell receptor (beta chain) was identified in a study of tumor-infiltrating lymphocytes in primary liver carcinoma. Across the study: Samples gave roughly 3.5 to 8 million productive TCRbeta reads, similar across tissue types.

V was shortened by 7 bases and J by 4 bases, with 22 bases between the two germline ends. The CDR3 sequence is 17 residues long. Unsorted whole blood yielded the blood RNA, and germline DNA was also extracted. The sample holds many counts of this clonotype. A primer matching the constant region was used to make TCR beta cDNA from approximately 0.45 ug of total RNA. Three rounds of nested multiplex PCR with slightly modified ARM-PCR produced TCR beta libraries. The first two PCR rounds used TRBV1-TRBV30 primers with a Cbeta primer, roughly 10 cycles each. One entry per CDR3 protein results from TCRdb running MiXCR on the multiplex PCR reads. The sample lists some 200,000 distinct CDR3 sequences, around three fifths occurring once.

The J gene is TRBJ2-2, the V gene TRBV12-3 or TRBV12-4; weak D call: TRBD2 (6 bases). The clonotype comes from a woman aged 60-75 years with primary liver carcinoma and hepatitis B virus infection. Material: peripheral blood. CDR3 in amino acids: CASTPGRPPGVTGELFF. CDR3 sequence (DNA): TGTGCCAGCACCCCAGGGAGGCCCCCGGGGGTCACCGGGGAGCTGTTTTTT.